This T cell receptor beta chain stems from a study of somatic mutations in cytotoxic T cells in rheumatoid arthritis. Looking at the study overall: No treatment had yet been given when patient blood (roughly 31 ml EDTA) was drawn, right after diagnosis.

Magnetic beads with positive selection isolated CD4+ and CD8+ fractions, whose purity was verified by flow cytometry. The V and J ends lost 6 bases and 7 bases, in that order; junction bases with no gene match: 6. Germline V gene sequence: CDR1 SNHLY, CDR2 FYNNEI. CDR3 length: 14 amino acids. Some clones are missing from TCRdb's copy, which holds only in-frame ones; the method was immunoSEQ multiplex PCR. The sample lists 15,000 to 20,000 clones; around four fifths were seen once. Study conclusions and caveats: The slightly lower representation of TRBV07 among rheumatoid arthritis patients did not undergo correction for multiple comparisons. Age was associated with higher CD8+ clonality in rheumatoid arthritis patients, not in healthy controls.

With regard to this clone: Its specificity is not known.

The sequence was obtained from a man between 18 and 35 years old with rheumatoid arthritis. Source material: CD8+ T cells sorted from blood. V gene TRBV2 combines with J gene TRBJ2-1; TRBD2 aligns across 10 bases. The CDR3 loop is CASSAGLAVNEQFF. In nucleotides, the CDR3 is TGTGCCAGCAGCGCAGGACTAGCGGTTAATGAGCAGTTCTTC. Using reference TRBV2 and TRBJ2-1 for the parts outside the CDR3, the full variable domain is EPEVTQTPSHQVTQMGQEVILRCVPISNHLYFYWYRQILGQKVEFLVSFYNNEISEKSEIFDDQFSVERPDGSNFTLKIRSTKLEDSAMYFCASSAGLAVNEQFFGPGTRLTVL.